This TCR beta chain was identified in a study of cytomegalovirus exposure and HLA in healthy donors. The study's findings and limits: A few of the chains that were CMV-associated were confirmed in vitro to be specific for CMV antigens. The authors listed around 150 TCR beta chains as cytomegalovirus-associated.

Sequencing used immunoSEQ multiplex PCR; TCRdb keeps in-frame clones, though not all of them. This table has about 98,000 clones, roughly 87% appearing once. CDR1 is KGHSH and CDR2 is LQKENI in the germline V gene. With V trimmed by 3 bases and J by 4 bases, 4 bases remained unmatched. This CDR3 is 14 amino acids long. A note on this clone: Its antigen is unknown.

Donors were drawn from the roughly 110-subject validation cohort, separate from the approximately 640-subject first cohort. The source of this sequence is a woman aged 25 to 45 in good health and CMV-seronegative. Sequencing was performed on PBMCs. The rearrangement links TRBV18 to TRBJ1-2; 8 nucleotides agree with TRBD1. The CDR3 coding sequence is TGTGCCAGCTCACCTTCCGGGACAGGCTATGGCTACACCTTC. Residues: CASSPSGTGYGYTF.